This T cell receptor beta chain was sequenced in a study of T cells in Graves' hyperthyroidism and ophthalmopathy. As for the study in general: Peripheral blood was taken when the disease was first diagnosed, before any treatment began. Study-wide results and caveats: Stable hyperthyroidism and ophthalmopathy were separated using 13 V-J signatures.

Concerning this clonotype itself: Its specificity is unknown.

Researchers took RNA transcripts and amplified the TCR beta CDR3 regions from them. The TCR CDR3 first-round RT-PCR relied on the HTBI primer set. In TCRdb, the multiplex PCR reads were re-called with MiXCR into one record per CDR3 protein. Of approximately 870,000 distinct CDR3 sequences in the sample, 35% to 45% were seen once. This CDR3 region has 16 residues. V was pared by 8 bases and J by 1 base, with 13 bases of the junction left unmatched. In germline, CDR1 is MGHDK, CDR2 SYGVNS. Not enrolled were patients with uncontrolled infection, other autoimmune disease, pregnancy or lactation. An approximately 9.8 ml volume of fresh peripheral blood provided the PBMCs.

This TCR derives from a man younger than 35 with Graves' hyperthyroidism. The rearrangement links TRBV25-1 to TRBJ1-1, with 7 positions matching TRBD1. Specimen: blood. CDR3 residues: CASVDGRQGANTEAFF. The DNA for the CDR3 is TGTGCCAGCGTTGACGGGCGACAGGGCGCGAACACTGAAGCTTTCTTT.